This T cell receptor (beta chain) was recovered during a study of blood T cell repertoires in COVID-19. At the level of the study: The samples span acute and convalescent COVID-19 from the United States, Italy and Spain. T cells, B-cell-depleted T cells, or PBMCs supplied cDNA or gDNA.

This CDR3 is built from 13 residues. Germline CDR1 LNHDA, CDR2 SQIVND (reference sequence). V trimming: 4 bases; J trimming: 2 bases; junction bases outside the gene matches: 1. As processed by the authors: From reference gene primer amplification, estimates of nucleated cell counts were derived. Produced via immunoSEQ multiplex PCR; TCRdb's table is partial and in-frame only. V, J and clone size derive from that table, while D and trimming were established from the DNA sequence. The table has some 100,000 clones, roughly 90% seen once. The TCR originated in a human donor in a cohort sampled during active COVID-19. The chain joins TRBV19 to TRBJ2-7; 8 nucleotides agree with TRBD2. The sample comprised peripheral blood. The CDR3 here is CASSTSGPYEQYF. CDR3 nucleotide sequence: TGTGCCAGTAGTACTAGCGGGCCCTACGAGCAGTACTTC.